This entry features one TCR beta chain sequence. The source of the sample is a study of T cell repertoires in ileal Crohn's disease. Regarding time point: neoterminal ileum biopsy at postoperative endoscopy, about 6 months after surgery. CDR3 size: 18 residues. In germline, CDR1 is LGHNA, CDR2 YSLEER. After removal of 3 bases from V and 1 base from J, the junction contained 12 bases not matched to a gene. Sequencing was performed with immunoSEQ multiplex PCR; in TCRdb, only in-frame clones are kept and a portion is missing. The repertoire has about 62,000 clones, roughly nine tenths of them found once; the top ten carry roughly 1.9%.

The sequenced sample was ileal tissue. The genes are TRBV4-3 and TRBJ1-2; 9 bases are shared with TRBD1. The clonotype originates from an adult with Crohn's disease. CDR3 sequence (DNA): TGCGCCAGCAGCCAGGGGGTACAGGGGGCGCCCGGTAACTATGGCTACACCTTC. This encodes CASSQGVQGAPGNYGYTF.